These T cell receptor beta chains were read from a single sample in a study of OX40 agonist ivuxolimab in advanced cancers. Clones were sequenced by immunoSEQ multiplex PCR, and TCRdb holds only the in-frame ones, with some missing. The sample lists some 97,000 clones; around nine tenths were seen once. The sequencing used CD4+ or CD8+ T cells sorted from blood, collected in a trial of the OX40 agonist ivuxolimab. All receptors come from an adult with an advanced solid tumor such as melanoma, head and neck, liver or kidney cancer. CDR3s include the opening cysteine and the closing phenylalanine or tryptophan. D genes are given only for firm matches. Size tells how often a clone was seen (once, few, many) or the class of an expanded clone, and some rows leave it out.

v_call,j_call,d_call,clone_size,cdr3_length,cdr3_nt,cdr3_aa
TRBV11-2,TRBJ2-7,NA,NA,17,TGTGCCAGCAGCCCCGAGGCAGTGGCTAGCCGATCCTACGAGCAGTACTTC,CASSPEAVASRSYEQYF
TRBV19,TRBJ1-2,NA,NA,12,TGTGCCAGTAGTCGTCCAGGGTATGGCTACACCTTC,CASSRPGYGYTF
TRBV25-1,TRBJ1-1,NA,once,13,TGTGCCAGCAGCGGGATTGGGGACACTGAAGCTTTCTTT,CASSGIGDTEAFF
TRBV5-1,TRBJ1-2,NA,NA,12,TGCGCCAGCAGCTTGGCCGGGGGTAGGGGCACCTTC,CASSLAGGRGTF
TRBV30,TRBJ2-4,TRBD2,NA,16,TGTGCCTGGGGGTTAAGGGCGGGAGGGGCCAAAAACATTCAGTACTTC,CAWGLRAGGAKNIQYF
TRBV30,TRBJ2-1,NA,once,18,TGTGCCTGGAGTGTACGCGATCTGCCTAGCAGGGGTATCTATGAGCAGTTCTTC,CAWSVRDLPSRGIYEQFF
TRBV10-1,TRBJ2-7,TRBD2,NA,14,TGCGCCAGCAGTCCAGCGGGAGGGTTCTACGAGCAGTACTTC,CASSPAGGFYEQYF
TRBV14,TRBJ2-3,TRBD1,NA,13,TGTGCCAGCAGGTCGACAGGGTCAGATACGCAGTATTTT,CASRSTGSDTQYF
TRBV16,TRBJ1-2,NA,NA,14,TGTGCCAGCAGCCAATCACCAGCAGTCTATGGCTACACCTTC,CASSQSPAVYGYTF
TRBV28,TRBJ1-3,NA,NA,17,TGTGCCAGCAGTTTAACGCATGGCAGCTTATCTGGAAACACCATATATTTT,CASSLTHGSLSGNTIYF
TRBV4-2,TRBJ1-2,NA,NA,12,TGTGCCAGCAGCCAAGATAGGAGAGGTCACACCTTC,CASSQDRRGHTF
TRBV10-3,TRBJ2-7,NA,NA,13,TGTGCCATCAGTGAGTCGACTACCTACGAGCAGTACTTC,CAISESTTYEQYF
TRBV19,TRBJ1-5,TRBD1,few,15,TGTGCCAGTAGTACCGGGACAGGGGATAATCAGCCCCAGCATTTT,CASSTGTGDNQPQHF
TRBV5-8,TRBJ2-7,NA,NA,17,TGTGCCAGCGGACCCTTACCGCTCGTGACAGAACTCTACGAGCAGTACTTC,CASGPLPLVTELYEQYF
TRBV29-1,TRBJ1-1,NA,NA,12,TGCAGCGTTGGTGGTATGAACACTGAAGCTTTCTTT,CSVGGMNTEAFF